This entry features one TCR beta chain sequence. CDR3 size: 14 residues. Looked up from germline, CDR1 is MNHEY and CDR2 is SVGAGI. V lost 5 bases, J lost 2 bases, and 13 bases lay in between. The source of the sample is a study of early T cells in non-severe SARS-CoV-2 infection. The library protocol tagged individual cDNA molecules with unique molecular identifiers. One entry per CDR3 protein results from TCRdb running MiXCR on the 5' RACE reads. The sample lists just over 95,000 distinct CDR3 sequences, 9.5% to 12% seen once, with just over 4.5% in the top ten. This specimen was whole blood, taken at baseline. The receptor comes from an adult who was a healthcare worker with PCR-confirmed SARS-CoV-2 infection or an uninfected control (not recorded which). The rearrangement uses TRBV6-5 and TRBJ2-7, with D possibly being TRBD1 or TRBD2 (6 bases each). This chain's CDR3 is CASSDRGGPYEQYF. The CDR3 bases are TGTGCCAGCAGTGACAGAGGGGGGCCCTACGAGCAGTACTTC.